The 2 T cell receptor beta chains listed next were all sequenced from one sample in a study of blood T cell repertoires in COVID-19. The assay was immunoSEQ multiplex PCR, and TCRdb's table has in-frame clones only and misses some. The sample consists of roughly 250,000 clones, approximately 85% of them appearing once. Sequencing used PBMCs or T cells enriched from blood (not recorded which). The receptors originated from a woman aged 30 to 39 who had recovered from COVID-19.

The V call is TRBV29-1, the J call TRBJ2-1, with 7 nucleotides matching TRBD1. With V trimmed by 0 bases and J by 4 bases, 6 bases remained unmatched. The CDR3 covers 15 residues. CDR1 is SQVTM and CDR2 is ANQGSEA in the germline V gene. The CDR3 is CSVEEKDRYYNEQFF. The CDR3 nucleotides read TGCAGCGTTGAAGAAAAGGACAGGTATTACAATGAGCAGTTCTTC.

The rearrangement links TRBV6-4 to TRBJ2-1; 8 positions match TRBD1. The CDR3 totals 16 residues. The V segment lost 0 bases and the J segment 4 bases; nucleotides outside the gene matches: 5. The V gene's germline CDR1 is MRHNA and CDR2 SNTAGT. DNA for the CDR3: TGTGCCAGCAGTGACTCTCTGGGACAGGAGTACAATGAGCAGTTCTTC. This sequence encodes CASSDSLGQEYNEQFF.